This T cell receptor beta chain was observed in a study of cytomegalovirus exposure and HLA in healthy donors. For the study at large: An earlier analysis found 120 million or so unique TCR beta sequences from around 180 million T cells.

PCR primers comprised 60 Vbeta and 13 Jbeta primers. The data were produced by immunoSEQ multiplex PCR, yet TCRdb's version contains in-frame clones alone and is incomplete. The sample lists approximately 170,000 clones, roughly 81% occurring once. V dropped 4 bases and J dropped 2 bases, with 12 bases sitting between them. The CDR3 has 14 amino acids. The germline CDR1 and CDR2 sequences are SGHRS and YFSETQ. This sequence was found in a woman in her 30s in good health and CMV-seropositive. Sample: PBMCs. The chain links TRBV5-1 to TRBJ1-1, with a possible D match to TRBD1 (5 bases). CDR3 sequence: CASSVRGLNTEAFF. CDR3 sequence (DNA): TGCGCCAGCAGCGTAAGGGGCCTAAACACTGAAGCTTTCTTT.